The 5 T cell receptor beta chains listed next were all sequenced from one sample in a study of T cells in localized non-small cell lung cancer. The assay was immunoSEQ multiplex PCR, and TCRdb's table has in-frame clones only and misses some. The sample carries 100,000 to 150,000 clones, 80% to 90% recorded once. The sequencing here drew on peripheral blood, taken before any cancer treatment. The receptor source for this set is a female donor older than 55 with stage I lung adenocarcinoma.

The CDR3 DNA sequence: TGTGCCAGCAGCTTAGATCGGTCGGGAGGTAACTACGAGCAGTACTTC. Residues: CASSLDRSGGNYEQYF. The chain couples TRBV7-6 to TRBJ2-5; 7 bases are shared with TRBD2. With the DNA end fitting TRBJ2-7 better, the J assignment may be wrong. Germline V gene data show CDR1 as SGHVS and CDR2 as FNYEAQ. CDR3 length: 16 residues.

This clone was seen a single time. This chain links TRBV2 with TRBJ2-7; D is perhaps TRBD1 or TRBD2 (5 bases each). The germline V gene has CDR1 SNHLY and CDR2 FYNNEI. This CDR3 has 13 residues. Trimming took 11 bases from V and 4 from J, leaving 18 bases between them. In nucleotides, the CDR3 is TGTGCCGGTAGAGGGGCCGACCGGTACGAGCAGTACTTC. Its protein product is CAGRGADRYEQYF. Based on the CDR3 plus reference TRBV2 and TRBJ2-7, the full variable domain is EPEVTQTPSHQVTQMGQEVILRCVPISNHLYFYWYRQILGQKVEFLVSFYNNEISEKSEIFDDQFSVERPDGSNFTLKIRSTKLEDSAMYFCAGRGADRYEQYFGPGTRLTVT.

This clone has only a few counts. The V and J genes are TRBV28 and TRBJ1-3; D gene uncertain. The CDR3 contains 14 residues. V was pared by 2 bases and J by 5 bases, with 10 bases between. CDR1 and CDR2 (germline): MDHEN, SYDVKM. DNA for the CDR3: TGTGCCAGCAGTTTAGTAGGGAGTAGAAACACCATATATTTT. This encodes CASSLVGSRNTIYF. The full variable domain, its missing parts supplied by reference TRBV28 and TRBJ1-3, is DVKVTQSSRYLVKRTGEKVFLECVQDMDHENMFWYRQDPGLGLRLIYFSYDVKMKEKGDIPEGYSVSREKKERFSLILESASTNQTSMYLCASSLVGSRNTIYFGEGSWLTVV.

The chain carries TRBV27 and TRBJ2-7; the D call may be TRBD1 or TRBD2 (7 bases each). Germline CDR1 MNHEY, CDR2 SMNVEV (reference sequence). The CDR3 extends over 16 amino acids. V was trimmed by 5 bases and J by 0 bases, leaving 17 bases between them. The CDR3 DNA follows: TGTGCCAGCAGTCTCAGGGGGGGGATTTTCTCCTACGAGCAGTACTTC. Protein product: CASSLRGGIFSYEQYF.

The chain employs TRBV6-5 and TRBJ1-1; no firm D call. The germline gives CDR1 MNHEY, CDR2 SVGAGI. With 6 bases removed from V and 0 bases from J, the gap between germline ends came to 11 bases. The CDR3 has 14 amino acids. CDR3 sequence reads: CASSPAGLNTEAFF. CDR3 DNA: TGTGCCAGCAGCCCCGCAGGCCTGAACACTGAAGCTTTCTTT.